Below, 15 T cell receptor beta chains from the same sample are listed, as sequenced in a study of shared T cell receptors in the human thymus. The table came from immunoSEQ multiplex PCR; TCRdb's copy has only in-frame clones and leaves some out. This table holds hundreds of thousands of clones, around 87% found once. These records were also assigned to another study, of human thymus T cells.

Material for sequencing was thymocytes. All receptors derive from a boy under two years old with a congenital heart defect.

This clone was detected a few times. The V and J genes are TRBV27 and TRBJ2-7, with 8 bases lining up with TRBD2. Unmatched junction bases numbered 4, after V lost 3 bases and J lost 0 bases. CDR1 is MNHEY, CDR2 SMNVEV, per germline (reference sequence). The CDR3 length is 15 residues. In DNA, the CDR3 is TGTGCCAGCAGTTTGGTAGCGGGGAGCTCCTACGAGCAGTACTTC. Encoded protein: CASSLVAGSSYEQYF.

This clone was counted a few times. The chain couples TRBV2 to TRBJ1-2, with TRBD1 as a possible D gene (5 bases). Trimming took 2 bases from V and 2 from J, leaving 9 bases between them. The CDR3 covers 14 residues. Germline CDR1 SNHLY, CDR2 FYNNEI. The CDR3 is CASSEPGGNYGYTF. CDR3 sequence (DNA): TGTGCCAGCAGTGAACCCGGGGGGAACTATGGCTACACCTTC.

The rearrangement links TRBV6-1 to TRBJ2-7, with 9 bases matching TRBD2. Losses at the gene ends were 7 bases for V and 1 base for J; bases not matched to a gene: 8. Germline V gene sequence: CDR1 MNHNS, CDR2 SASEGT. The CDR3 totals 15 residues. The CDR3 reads CASKGRLADSYEQYF. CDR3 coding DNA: TGTGCCAGCAAAGGGCGACTAGCGGATTCCTACGAGCAGTACTTC.

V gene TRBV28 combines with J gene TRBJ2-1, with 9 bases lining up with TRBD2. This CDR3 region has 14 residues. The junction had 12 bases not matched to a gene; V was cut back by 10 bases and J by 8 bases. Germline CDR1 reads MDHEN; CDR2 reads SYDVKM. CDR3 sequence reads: CATQPGLAIDEQFF. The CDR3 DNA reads TGTGCCACCCAACCGGGACTAGCAATCGATGAGCAGTTCTTC.

The CDR3: CASSEDPTGVGANVLTF. CDR3 bases: TGTGCCAGCAGTGAAGACCCGACAGGGGTTGGGGCCAACGTCCTGACTTTC. The chain uses TRBV25-1 and TRBJ2-6; 8 bases are shared with TRBD1. V dropped 2 bases and J dropped 3; count of bases not matched to a gene: 6. The CDR3 spans 17 residues. Germline-derived CDR1 and CDR2 are MGHDK and SYGVNS.

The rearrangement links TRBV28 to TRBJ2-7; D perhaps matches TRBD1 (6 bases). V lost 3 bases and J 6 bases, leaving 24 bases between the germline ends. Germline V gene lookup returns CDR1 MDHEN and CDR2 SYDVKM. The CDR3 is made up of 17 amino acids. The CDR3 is CASSFAPAPDRTSEQYF. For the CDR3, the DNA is TGTGCCAGCAGTTTTGCCCCCGCGCCCGACAGGACCAGCGAGCAGTACTTC.

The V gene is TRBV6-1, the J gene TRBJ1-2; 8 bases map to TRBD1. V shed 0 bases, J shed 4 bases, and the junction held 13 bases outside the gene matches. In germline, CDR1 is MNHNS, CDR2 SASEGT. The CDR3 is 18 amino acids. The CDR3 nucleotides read TGTGCCAGCAGTGAAGCCCAATTTCCGGGACAGGATATCTATGGCTACACCTTC. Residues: CASSEAQFPGQDIYGYTF.

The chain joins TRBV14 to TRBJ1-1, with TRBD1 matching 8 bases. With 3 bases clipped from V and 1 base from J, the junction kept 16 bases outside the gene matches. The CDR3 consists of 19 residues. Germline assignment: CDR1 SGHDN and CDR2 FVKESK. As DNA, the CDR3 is TGTGCCAGCAGCCAGACGTGGACAGGGACCGGGTTAGCGAACACTGAAGCTTTCTTT. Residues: CASSQTWTGTGLANTEAFF.

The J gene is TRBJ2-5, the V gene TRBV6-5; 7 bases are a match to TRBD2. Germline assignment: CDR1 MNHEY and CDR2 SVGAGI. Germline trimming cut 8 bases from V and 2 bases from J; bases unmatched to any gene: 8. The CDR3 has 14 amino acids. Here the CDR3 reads CASERGSGQETQYF. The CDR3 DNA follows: TGTGCCAGCGAGCGCGGGAGTGGGCAAGAGACCCAGTACTTC.

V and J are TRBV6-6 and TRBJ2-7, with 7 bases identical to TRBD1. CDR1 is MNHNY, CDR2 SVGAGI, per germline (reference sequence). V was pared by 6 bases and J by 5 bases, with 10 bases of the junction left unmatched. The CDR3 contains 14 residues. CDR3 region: CASSPMTGLDEQYF. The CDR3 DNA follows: TGTGCCAGCAGCCCCATGACAGGGCTCGACGAGCAGTACTTC.

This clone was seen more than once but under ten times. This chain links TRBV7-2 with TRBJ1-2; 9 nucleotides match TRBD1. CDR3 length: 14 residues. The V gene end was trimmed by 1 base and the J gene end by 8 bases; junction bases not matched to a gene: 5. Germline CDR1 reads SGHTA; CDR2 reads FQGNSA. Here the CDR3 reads CASSLDRDREGYTF. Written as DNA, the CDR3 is TGTGCCAGCAGCTTAGACCGGGACAGGGAAGGCTACACCTTC.

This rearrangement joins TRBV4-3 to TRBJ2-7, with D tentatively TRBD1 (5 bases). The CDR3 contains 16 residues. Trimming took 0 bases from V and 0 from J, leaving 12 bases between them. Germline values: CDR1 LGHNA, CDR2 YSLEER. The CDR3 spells CASSQDRGSSSYEQYF. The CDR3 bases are TGCGCCAGCAGCCAAGATAGGGGAAGCTCCTCCTACGAGCAGTACTTC.

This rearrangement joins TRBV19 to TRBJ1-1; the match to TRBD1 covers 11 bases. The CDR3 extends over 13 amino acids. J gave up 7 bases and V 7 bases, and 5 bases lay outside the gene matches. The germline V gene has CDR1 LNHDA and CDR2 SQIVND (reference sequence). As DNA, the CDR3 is TGTGCCAGTACCGGGGACAGGGGGTATGAAGCTTTCTTT. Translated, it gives CASTGDRGYEAFF.

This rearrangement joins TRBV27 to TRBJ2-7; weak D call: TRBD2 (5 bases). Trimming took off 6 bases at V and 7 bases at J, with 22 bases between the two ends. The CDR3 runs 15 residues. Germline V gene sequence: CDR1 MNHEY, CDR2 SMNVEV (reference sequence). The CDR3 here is CASRTRPSGPAEQYF. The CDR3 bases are TGTGCCAGCAGAACCCGCCCGAGCGGCCCAGCGGAGCAGTACTTC.

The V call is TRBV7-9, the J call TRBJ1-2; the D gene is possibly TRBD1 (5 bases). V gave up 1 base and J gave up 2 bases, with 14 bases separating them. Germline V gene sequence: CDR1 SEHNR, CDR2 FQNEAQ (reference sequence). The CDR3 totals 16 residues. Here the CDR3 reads CASSLGFVGRNYGYTF. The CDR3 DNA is TGTGCCAGCAGCTTAGGTTTTGTGGGGCGGAACTATGGCTACACCTTC.